A single sample is the source of the 9 T cell receptor beta chains below, sequenced in a study of response to subunit inactivated influenza vaccine. TCRdb reanalysed the RT-PCR reads using MiXCR and keeps one entry per CDR3 protein. This repertoire shows around 190,000 distinct CDR3 sequences, about a tenth found once; its top ten account for about a tenth. Sample: non-naive T cells sorted from PBMCs, taken on the day of vaccination. These receptors were collected from a man in his fifties or sixties who received an inactivated influenza vaccine.

The chain has TRBV6-2 or TRBV6-3 and TRBJ1-6; no firm D call. In germline, CDR1 is MNHEY, CDR2 SVGEGT. V gave up 8 bases and J gave up 7 bases, with 12 bases separating them. This CDR3 region has 13 residues. Written as DNA, the CDR3 is TGTGCCAGCCAACCCGGGCAAAATTCACCCCTCCACTTT. This sequence encodes CASQPGQNSPLHF.

The table lists this clonotype with a few counts. V and J are TRBV7-6 and TRBJ2-3; D not certain. In germline, CDR1 is SGHVS, CDR2 FNYEAQ. Trimming took 5 bases from V and 0 from J, leaving 18 bases between them. CDR3 length: 17 residues. Written as DNA, the CDR3 is TGTGCCAGCAGCCCTCGAGAGACCCTCGCTAGCACAGATACGCAGTATTTT. Translated, it gives CASSPRETLASTDTQYF.

The chain joins TRBV15 to TRBJ2-7; D perhaps matches TRBD2 (6 bases). Looked up from germline, CDR1 is LNHNV and CDR2 is YYDKDF (reference sequence). Trimming cost V 0 bases and J 2 bases, with 14 bases left between them. The length of the CDR3 is 16 residues. The CDR3 DNA sequence: TGTGCCACCAGCAGAGAACCGCCGCCGGGAGCCTACGAGCAGTACTTC. Its protein product is CATSREPPPGAYEQYF. Together with reference TRBV15 and TRBJ2-7, the CDR3 gives the full variable domain: DAMVIQNPRYQVTQFGKPVTLSCSQTLNHNVMYWYQQKSSQAPKLLFHYYDKDFNNEADTPDNFQSRRPNTSFCFLDIRSPGLGDTAMYLCATSREPPPGAYEQYFGPGTRLTVT.

The sample holds many counts of this clonotype. The rearrangement joins TRBV7-9 to TRBJ2-5; D gene uncertain. V lost 1 base, J lost 4 bases, and 10 bases lay in between. The germline CDR1 and CDR2 sequences are SEHNR and FQNEAQ (reference sequence). CDR3 length equals 14 residues. In DNA form, the CDR3 reads TGTGCCAGCAGCTTAGTAGCCGCCCGAGAGACCCAGTACTTC. Its translation is CASSLVAARETQYF.

The chain has TRBV4-3 and TRBJ2-7; D is unresolved. CDR1 and CDR2 (germline): LGHNA, YSLEER. Trimming stripped 1 base from V and 7 bases from J, with 11 bases between. The CDR3 sequence is 13 residues long. The CDR3 DNA reads TGCGCCAGCAGCCAAGGAACTTCTCGGGAGCAGTACTTC. Translating it yields CASSQGTSREQYF.

This chain links TRBV4-3 with TRBJ2-7; TRBD2 matches at 11 bases. Trimming removed 3 bases from V and 5 bases from J; junction bases left unmatched: 18. Germline lookup yields CDR1 LGHNA and CDR2 YSLEER. CDR3 length: 19 residues. CDR3 amino acids: CASSQYGVSSSGGANEQYF. The CDR3 nucleotides read TGCGCCAGCAGCCAGTACGGCGTGTCGAGTAGCGGGGGGGCAAACGAGCAGTACTTC.

This clonotype was recorded a few times. The chain uses TRBV3-1 and TRBJ2-7; the D call may be TRBD1 or TRBD2 (5 bases each). In germline, CDR1 is LGHDT, CDR2 YNNKEL (reference sequence). Trimming pared 0 bases from V and 3 bases from J, leaving 15 bases between. This CDR3 spans 16 amino acids. CDR3 protein: CASSQESGHDFYEQYF. In nucleotides, the CDR3 is TGTGCCAGCAGCCAAGAGTCGGGGCACGATTTCTACGAGCAGTACTTC.

The chain has TRBV19 and TRBJ2-1; 14 bases are shared with TRBD2. The CDR3 contains 21 residues. Germline CDR1 is LNHDA and CDR2 is SQIVND (reference sequence). Trimming took 5 bases from V and 1 from J; bases not matched to a gene: 16. CDR3 sequence (DNA): TGTGCCAGTAGTGCCACCTCCGGGACTAGCGGGAGCCCGGGTTCCTACAATGAGCAGTTCTTC. It translates to CASSATSGTSGSPGSYNEQFF.

This clonotype turned up a few times. The V and J genes are TRBV7-2 and TRBJ1-2; 8 bases align to TRBD1. Trimming cost V 1 base and J 8 bases; bases outside gene matches: 6. There are 14 residues in the CDR3. Germline loops: CDR1 SGHTA, CDR2 FQGNSA. CDR3 sequence reads: CASSLGTGRIGYTF. CDR3 DNA: TGTGCCAGCAGCTTAGGGACAGGGAGGATAGGCTACACCTTC.